Following are 6 T cell receptor beta chains from one sample sequenced in a study of blood T cell repertoires in COVID-19. TCRdb's table, derived via immunoSEQ multiplex PCR, lists solely in-frame clones and lacks some. Found here are tens of thousands of clones, 75% to 90% of them singletons; the top ten hold around 2%. Sequencing was performed on peripheral blood. Source of these receptors: an older woman with acute or convalescent COVID-19.

The chain couples TRBV10-2 to TRBJ2-3; 12 bases agree with TRBD2. Trimming cost V 5 bases and J 1 base; bases outside gene matches: 7. Germline CDR1 and CDR2: WSHSY and SAAADI. The CDR3 covers 17 residues. CDR3 residues: CASSLAGGPVGTDTQYF. The CDR3 DNA reads TGCGCCAGCAGTCTAGCGGGAGGGCCCGTGGGCACAGATACGCAGTATTTT.

This rearrangement joins TRBV18 to TRBJ1-1; 9 bases are a match to TRBD1. The CDR3 has 14 amino acids. Germline CDR1 KGHSH, CDR2 LQKENI. V shed 2 bases and J 13 bases; nucleotides not matched to a gene: 11. The CDR3, as DNA: TGTGCCAGCTCACCAGGAGGGACAGGGATTTTCCATTTCTTT. Encoded protein: CASSPGGTGIFHFF.

The chain links TRBV15 to TRBJ1-1; D unclear. Germline V CDR1 and CDR2: LNHNV, YYDKDF (reference sequence). Trimming took 0 bases from V and 0 from J, leaving 5 bases between them. This CDR3 has 14 amino acids. CDR3 sequence (DNA): TGTGCCACCAGCAGAGAGACTGTGAACACTGAAGCTTTCTTT. Protein: CATSRETVNTEAFF.

The CDR3 DNA follows: TGCAGCGTTGCCAGGGGGCGAAGTCAGCCCCAGCATTTT. As protein: CSVARGRSQPQHF. The V gene is TRBV29-1, the J gene TRBJ1-5, with 8 bases aligning to TRBD1. From germline, CDR1 is SQVTM and CDR2 ANQGSEA. Trimming cost V 4 bases and J 6 bases; bases outside gene matches: 5. The CDR3 length is 13 residues.

In its sample, this clone was seen a few times. This chain links TRBV12-3 or TRBV12-4 with TRBJ1-5; TRBD1 might be the D (5 bases). V lost 10 bases to trimming and J lost 4 bases, with 14 bases between them. The CDR3 covers 13 residues. In nucleotides, the CDR3 is TGTGCCACCCAGGCCGGGGGGAATCAGCCCCAGCATTTT. It translates to CATQAGGNQPQHF.

V and J are TRBV9 and TRBJ2-3, with 11 bases identical to TRBD1. Losses at the gene ends were 0 bases for V and 4 bases for J; bases not matched to a gene: 10. Per the germline V gene, CDR1 is SGDLS and CDR2 is YYNGEE. The CDR3 is 18 residues long. The CDR3 loop is CASSVALPGQGGADTQYF. CDR3 DNA sequence: TGTGCCAGCAGCGTAGCCCTTCCGGGACAGGGGGGCGCAGATACGCAGTATTTT.